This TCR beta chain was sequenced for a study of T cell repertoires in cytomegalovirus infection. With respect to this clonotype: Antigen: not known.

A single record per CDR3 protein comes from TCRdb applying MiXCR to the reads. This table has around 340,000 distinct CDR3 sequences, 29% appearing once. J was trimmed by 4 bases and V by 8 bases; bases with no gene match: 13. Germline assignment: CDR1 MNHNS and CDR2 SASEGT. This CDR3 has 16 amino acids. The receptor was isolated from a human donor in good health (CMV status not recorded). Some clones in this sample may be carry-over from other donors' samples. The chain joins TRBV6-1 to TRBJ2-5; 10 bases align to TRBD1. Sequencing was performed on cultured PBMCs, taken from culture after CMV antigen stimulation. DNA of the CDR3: TGTGCCAGCCTGGGGGAGGACAGGGGGTCGGGAGAGACCCAGTACTTC. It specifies CASLGEDRGSGETQYF.